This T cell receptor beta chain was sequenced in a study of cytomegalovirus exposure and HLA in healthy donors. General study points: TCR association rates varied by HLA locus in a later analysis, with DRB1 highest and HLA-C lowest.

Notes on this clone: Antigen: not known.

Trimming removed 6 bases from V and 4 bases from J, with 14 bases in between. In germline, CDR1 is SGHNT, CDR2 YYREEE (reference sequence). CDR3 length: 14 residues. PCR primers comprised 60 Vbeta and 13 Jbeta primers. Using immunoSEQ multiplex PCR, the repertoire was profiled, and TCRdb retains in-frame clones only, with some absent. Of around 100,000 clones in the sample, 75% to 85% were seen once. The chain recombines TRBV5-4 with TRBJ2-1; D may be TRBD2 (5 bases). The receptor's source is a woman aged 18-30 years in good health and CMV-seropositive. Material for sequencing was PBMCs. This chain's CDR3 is CASKASGIYNEQFF. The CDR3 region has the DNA TGTGCCAGCAAGGCCTCCGGGATTTACAATGAGCAGTTCTTC.